This T cell receptor beta chain comes out of a study of cytomegalovirus exposure and HLA in healthy donors. Study-wide results and limits: Equally common other TCR beta chains were less clonally expanded than HLA-associated ones, a later analysis found. When analyzed later, a missense DCLRE1C variant was found to be linked to TCR beta V- and J-gene trimming. In a later analysis, the majority of CMV-associated beta chains seemingly showed HLA restriction.

13 Jbeta primers and 60 Vbeta primers were used for the PCR. Profiled with immunoSEQ multiplex PCR; TCRdb holds only in-frame clones, not every one. Counted here are just over 150,000 clones, approximately 79% occurring once; the ten biggest clones make up around 7%. Losses at the gene ends were 2 bases for V and 6 bases for J; bases not matched to a gene: 6. The CDR3 runs 16 residues. In germline, CDR1 is ENHRY, CDR2 SYGVKD. A remark on this clone: Its antigen remains unknown.

The clonotype comes from a middle-aged man in good health and CMV-seropositive. Source material: PBMCs. This chain links TRBV10-3 with TRBJ1-4, with TRBD1 identical over 10 bases. The CDR3 sequence: CAISEGRQGAYEKLFF. CDR3 DNA sequence: TGTGCCATCAGTGAGGGGAGACAGGGGGCGTATGAAAAACTGTTTTTT.